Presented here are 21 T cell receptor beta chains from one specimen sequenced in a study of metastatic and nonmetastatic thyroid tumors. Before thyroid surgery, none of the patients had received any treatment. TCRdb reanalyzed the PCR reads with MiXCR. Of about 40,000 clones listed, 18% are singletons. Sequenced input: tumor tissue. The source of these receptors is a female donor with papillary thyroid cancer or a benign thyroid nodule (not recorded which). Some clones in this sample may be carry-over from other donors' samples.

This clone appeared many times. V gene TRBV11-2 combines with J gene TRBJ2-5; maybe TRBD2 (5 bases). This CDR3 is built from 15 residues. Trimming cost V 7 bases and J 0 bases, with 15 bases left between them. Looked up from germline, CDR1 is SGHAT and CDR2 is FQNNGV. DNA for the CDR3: TGTGCCAGCACCCAAGACCGGGGTAACCAAGAGACCCAGTACTTC. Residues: CASTQDRGNQETQYF.

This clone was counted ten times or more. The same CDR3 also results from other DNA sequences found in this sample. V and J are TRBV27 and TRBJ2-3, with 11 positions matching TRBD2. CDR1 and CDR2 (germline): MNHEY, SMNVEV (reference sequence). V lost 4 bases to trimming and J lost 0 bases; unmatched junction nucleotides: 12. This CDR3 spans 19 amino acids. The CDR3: CASSWLSVAGGGSTDTQYF. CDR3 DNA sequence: TGTGCCAGCAGTTGGCTATCTGTAGCGGGGGGGGGGAGCACAGATACGCAGTATTTT.

The CDR3 DNA follows: TGTGCCAGCAGTTACTCGACTGCTGCAACTAATGAAAAACTGTTTTTT. Translated, it gives CASSYSTAATNEKLFF. The chain combines TRBV6-2 or TRBV6-3 with TRBJ1-4; D is unclear. The germline V gene encodes CDR1 MNHEY and CDR2 SVGEGT. Trimming removed 0 bases from V and 0 bases from J, with 8 bases in between. The CDR3 is 16 residues long.

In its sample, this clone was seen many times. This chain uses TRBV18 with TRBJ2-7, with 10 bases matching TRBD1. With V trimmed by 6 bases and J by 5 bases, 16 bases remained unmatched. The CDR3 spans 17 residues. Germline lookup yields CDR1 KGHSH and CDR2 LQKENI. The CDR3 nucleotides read TGTGCCAGCTCCTCAGCTTCAGCAGGACAGGGGGTCCACGAGCAGTACTTC. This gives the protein CASSSASAGQGVHEQYF.

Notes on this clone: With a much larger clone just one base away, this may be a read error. CDR3 region: CASSSSIGGAWETQYF. The CDR3, as DNA: TGTGCCAGCAGTTCTTCTATCGGGGGGGCTTGGGAGACCCAGTACTTC. The chain has TRBV6-1 and TRBJ2-5; the match to TRBD2 covers 8 bases. CDR3 length: 16 amino acids. Unmatched junction bases numbered 13, after V lost 5 bases and J lost 5 bases. The V gene's germline CDR1 is MNHNS and CDR2 SASEGT.

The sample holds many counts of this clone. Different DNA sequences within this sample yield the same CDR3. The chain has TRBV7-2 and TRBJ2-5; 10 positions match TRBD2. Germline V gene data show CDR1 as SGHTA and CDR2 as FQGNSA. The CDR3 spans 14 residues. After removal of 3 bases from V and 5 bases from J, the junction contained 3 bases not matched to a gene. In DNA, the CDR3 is TGTGCCAGCAGCTTTGGACTAGCGGTCGAGACCCAGTACTTC. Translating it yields CASSFGLAVETQYF.

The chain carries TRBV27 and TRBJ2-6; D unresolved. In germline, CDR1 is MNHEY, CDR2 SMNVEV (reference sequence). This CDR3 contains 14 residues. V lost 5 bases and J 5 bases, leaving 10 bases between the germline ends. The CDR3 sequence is CASSPSRWANVLTF. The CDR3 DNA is TGTGCCAGCAGTCCTTCTAGGTGGGCCAACGTCCTGACTTTC.

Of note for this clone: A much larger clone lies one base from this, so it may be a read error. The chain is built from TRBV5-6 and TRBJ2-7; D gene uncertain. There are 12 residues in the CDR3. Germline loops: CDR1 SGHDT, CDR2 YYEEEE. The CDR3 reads CSSSLVDDEQYF. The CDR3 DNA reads TGTTCCAGCAGCTTGGTGGACGACGAGCAGTACTTC.

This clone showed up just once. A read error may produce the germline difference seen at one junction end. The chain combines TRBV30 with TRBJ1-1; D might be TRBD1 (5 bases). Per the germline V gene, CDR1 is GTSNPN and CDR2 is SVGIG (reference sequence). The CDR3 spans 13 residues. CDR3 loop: CAWTWTKSTEAFF. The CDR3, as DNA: TGTGCATGGACATGGACCAAAAGCACTGAAGCTTTCTTT.

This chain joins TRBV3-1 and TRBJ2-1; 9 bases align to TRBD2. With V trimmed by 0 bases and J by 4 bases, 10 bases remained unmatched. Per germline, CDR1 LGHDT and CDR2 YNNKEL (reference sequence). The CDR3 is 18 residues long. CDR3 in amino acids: CASSQEGVGSGGYNEQFF. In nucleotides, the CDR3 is TGTGCCAGCAGCCAAGAGGGTGTGGGTAGCGGGGGTTACAATGAGCAGTTCTTC.

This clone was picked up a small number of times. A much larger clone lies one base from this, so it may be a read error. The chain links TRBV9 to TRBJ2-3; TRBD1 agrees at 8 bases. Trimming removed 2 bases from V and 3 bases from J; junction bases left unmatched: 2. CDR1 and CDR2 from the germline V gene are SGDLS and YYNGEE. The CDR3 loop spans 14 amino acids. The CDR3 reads CASSVGQVTDTQYF. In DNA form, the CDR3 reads TGTGCCAGCAGCGTGGGACAGGTAACAGATACGCAGTATTTT.

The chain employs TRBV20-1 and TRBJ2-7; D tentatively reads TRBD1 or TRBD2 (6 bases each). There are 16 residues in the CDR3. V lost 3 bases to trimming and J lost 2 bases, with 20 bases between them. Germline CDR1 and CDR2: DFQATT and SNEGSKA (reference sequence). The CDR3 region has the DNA TGCAGTGCTAGCAGTGTTGGGGGGCCCGGCCCCTACGAGCAGTACTTC. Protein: CSASSVGGPGPYEQYF.

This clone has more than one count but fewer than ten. CDR3 residues: CASSPPRGVISGANVLTF. The CDR3 bases are TGTGCCAGCAGCCCCCCCCGGGGAGTTATCTCTGGGGCCAACGTCCTGACTTTC. J is TRBJ2-6 and V is TRBV25-1; weak D call: TRBD2 (5 bases). CDR1 is MGHDK, CDR2 SYGVNS, per germline. V was clipped by 6 bases and J by 0 bases, with 18 bases between them. This CDR3 is 18 amino acids long.

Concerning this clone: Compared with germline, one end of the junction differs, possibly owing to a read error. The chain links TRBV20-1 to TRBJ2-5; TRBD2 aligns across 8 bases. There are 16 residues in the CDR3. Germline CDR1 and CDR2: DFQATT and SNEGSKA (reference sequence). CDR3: CSARAFLSGREDTQYF. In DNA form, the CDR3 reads TGCAGTGCTAGGGCCTTTCTAAGCGGGAGAGAAGATACCCAGTACTTC.

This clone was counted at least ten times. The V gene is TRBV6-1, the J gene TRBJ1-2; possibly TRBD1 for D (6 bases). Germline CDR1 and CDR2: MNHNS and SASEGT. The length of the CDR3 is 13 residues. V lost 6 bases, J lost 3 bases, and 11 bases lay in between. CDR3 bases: TGTGCCAGCAGGACAGGACTATACTATGGCTACACCTTC. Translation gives CASRTGLYYGYTF.

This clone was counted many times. The CDR3, as DNA: TGTGCCAGCAGACGTACTGGAAACACCATATATTTT. Protein: CASRRTGNTIYF. The rearrangement links TRBV6-1 to TRBJ1-3; no reliable D call. V lost 6 bases to trimming and J lost 2 bases, with 5 bases between them. This CDR3 spans 12 amino acids. The germline gives CDR1 MNHNS, CDR2 SASEGT.

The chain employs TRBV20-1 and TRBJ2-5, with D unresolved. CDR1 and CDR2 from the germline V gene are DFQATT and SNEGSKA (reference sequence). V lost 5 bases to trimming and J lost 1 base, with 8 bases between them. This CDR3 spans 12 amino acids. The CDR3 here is CSAVRSQETQYF. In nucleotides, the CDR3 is TGCAGTGCTGTCCGGAGCCAAGAGACCCAGTACTTC.

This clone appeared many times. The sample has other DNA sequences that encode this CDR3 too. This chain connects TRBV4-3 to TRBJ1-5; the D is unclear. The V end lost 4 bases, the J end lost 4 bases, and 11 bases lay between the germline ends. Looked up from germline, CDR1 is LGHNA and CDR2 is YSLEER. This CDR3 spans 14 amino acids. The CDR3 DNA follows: TGCGCCAGCAGCCCCTATGCAGGTAATCAGCCCCAGCATTTT. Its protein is CASSPYAGNQPQHF.

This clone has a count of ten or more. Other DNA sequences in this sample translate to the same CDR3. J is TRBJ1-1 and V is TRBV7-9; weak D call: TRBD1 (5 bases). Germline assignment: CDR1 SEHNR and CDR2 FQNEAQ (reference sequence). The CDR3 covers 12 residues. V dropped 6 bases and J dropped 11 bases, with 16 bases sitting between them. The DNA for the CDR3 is TGTGCCAGCAGTCCCGCCGGGACTCGGGCTTTCTTT. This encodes CASSPAGTRAFF. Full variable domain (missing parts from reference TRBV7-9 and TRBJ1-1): DTGVSQNPRHKITKRGQNVTFRCDPISEHNRLYWYRQTLGQGPEFLTYFQNEAQLEKSRLLSDRFSAERPKGSFSTLEIQRTEQGDSAMYLCASSPAGTRAFFGQGTRLTVV.

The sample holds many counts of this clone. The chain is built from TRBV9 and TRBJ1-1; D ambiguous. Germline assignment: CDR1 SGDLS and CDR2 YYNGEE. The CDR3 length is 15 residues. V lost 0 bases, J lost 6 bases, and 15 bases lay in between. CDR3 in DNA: TGTGCCAGCAGCGTAGTCCCCCAATTTTCCGCTGAAGCTTTCTTT. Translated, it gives CASSVVPQFSAEAFF. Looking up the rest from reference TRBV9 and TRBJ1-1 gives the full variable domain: DSGVTQTPKHLITATGQRVTLRCSPRSGDLSVYWYQQSLDQGLQFLIQYYNGEERAKGNILERFSAQQFPDLHSELNLSSLELGDSALYFCASSVVPQFSAEAFFGQGTRLTVV.

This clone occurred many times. As DNA, the CDR3 is TGTGCCAGCAGTTACGCTCGGGGGTGGACCGGGGAGCTGTTTTTT. Protein sequence: CASSYARGWTGELFF. The chain is built from TRBV6-6 and TRBJ2-2; weak D call: TRBD2 (6 bases). Germline assignment: CDR1 MNHNY and CDR2 SVGAGI (reference sequence). The CDR3 loop spans 15 amino acids. V lost 2 bases and J lost 5, with 12 bases in between.